These 28 T cell receptor beta chains share one sample of origin, sequenced in a study of post-analysis software for immune sequencing data. Findings and caveats of the study: Controls showed lower frequencies than patients for five TRBV segments, and TRBV5-6, TRBV5-1 and TRBV20-1 were among these.

Presence of unique molecular identifiers characterized the TCR beta cDNA libraries. TCRdb passed the PCR reads through MiXCR, listing each CDR3 protein once. The table records 500,000 to 600,000 distinct CDR3 sequences, about 40% of them present only once. No antigen is known for these receptors. Sequencing was done on a sample of blood. The origin of the receptors is a girl aged 10-17 years with multiple sclerosis.

The V gene is TRBV12-3 or TRBV12-4, the J gene TRBJ2-7, with D unresolved. The CDR3 sequence is 14 residues long. With 4 bases removed from V and 1 base from J, the gap between germline ends came to 11 bases. In nucleotides, the CDR3 is TGTGCCAGCAGTTCCACGACCAAATCCTACGAGCAGTACTTC. Translation: CASSSTTKSYEQYF.

In regard to this clonotype: A junction boundary mismatches the germline segment, possibly from a read error. This chain links TRBV5-1 with TRBJ2-1, with 7 bases aligning to TRBD2. CDR3 size: 14 residues. Germline V gives CDR1 SGHRS, CDR2 YFSETQ. DNA of the CDR3: TGCGCCGGCAGCTTCGCGGGGGTTAACAATGAGCAGTTCTTC. Translation: CAGSFAGVNNEQFF.

The chain employs TRBV29-1 and TRBJ1-2; possible D gene TRBD1, 6 bases. Looked up from germline, CDR1 is SQVTM and CDR2 is ANQGSEA. The V gene lost 5 bases and the J gene lost 7 bases, with 17 bases spanning the gap. The CDR3 has 13 residues. The DNA of the CDR3 is TGCAGCGTTCAAGTCAGGGGAAGGTCTGGCTACACCTTC. Amino acid sequence: CSVQVRGRSGYTF. The full variable domain, in which reference TRBV29-1 and TRBJ1-2 provide the parts outside the CDR3, is SAVISQKPSRDICQRGTSLTIQCQVDSQVTMMFWYRQQPGQSLTLIATANQGSEATYESGFVIDKFPISRPNLTFSTLTVSNMSPEDSSIYLCSVQVRGRSGYTFGSGTRLTVV.

The chain employs TRBV12-3 or TRBV12-4 and TRBJ1-4, with 7 bases that match TRBD1. The CDR3 runs 18 residues. The V gene end was trimmed by 5 bases and the J gene end by 0 bases; junction bases not matched to a gene: 12. CDR3 bases: TGTGCCAGCAGTCCCTACGACAGGGAGGGGTCAACTAATGAAAAACTGTTTTTT. It codes for CASSPYDREGSTNEKLFF.

This clonotype was seen a few times. This rearrangement joins TRBV5-1 to TRBJ2-5; TRBD1 aligns across 7 bases. Germline V CDR1 and CDR2: SGHRS, YFSETQ. This CDR3 comprises 15 residues. Trimming took 0 bases from V and 2 from J; bases not matched to a gene: 4. The CDR3 reads CASSLGTGRQETQYF. Written as DNA, the CDR3 is TGCGCCAGCAGCTTGGGGACAGGTCGACAAGAGACCCAGTACTTC.

This clonotype ranks as medium-sized. Sequence at one end of the junction differs from germline and may be a read error. This chain links TRBV4-1 with TRBJ2-5; D may be TRBD1 (6 bases). Germline CDR1 reads MGHRA; CDR2 reads YSYEKL. The CDR3 is 14 amino acids. The CDR3 here is CASRQGLGGETQYF. CDR3 DNA: TGCGCCAGCCGCCAGGGGCTCGGAGGAGAGACCCAGTACTTC.

The V and J genes are TRBV6-1 and TRBJ1-1; D is undetermined. The germline V gene encodes CDR1 MNHNS and CDR2 SASEGT. Trimming stripped 2 bases from V and 2 bases from J, with 3 bases between. This CDR3 has 12 amino acids. The CDR3 sequence: CASSESNTEAFF. DNA of the CDR3: TGTGCCAGCAGTGAATCCAACACTGAAGCTTTCTTT.

CDR3 protein: CSAGTGAAYEQYF. The CDR3 DNA reads TGCAGTGCGGGGACAGGGGCGGCGTACGAGCAGTACTTC. The V and J genes are TRBV20-1 and TRBJ2-7, with TRBD1 matching 10 bases. There are 13 residues in the CDR3. CDR1 DFQATT and CDR2 SNEGSKA come from the germline V gene (reference sequence). J lost 4 bases, V lost 6 bases, and 6 bases had no gene match.

This clonotype has a single count. This chain uses TRBV5-1 with TRBJ2-5, with D unclear. The J call may not be correct, given that the DNA end is closer to TRBJ2-7. Germline lookup yields CDR1 SGHRS and CDR2 YFSETQ. CDR3 length: 13 amino acids. The CDR3 bases are TGCGCCAGCAGCTTGGTAGGCAGTCGCGAGCAGTACTTC. Residues: CASSLVGSREQYF.

This clonotype appeared once. V is TRBV12-3 or TRBV12-4 and J is TRBJ1-5; no reliable D call. There are 15 residues in the CDR3. The V and J ends lost 1 base and 2 bases respectively, with 9 bases between them. The CDR3 nucleotides read TGTGCCAGCAGTTTAGGAAGGAAGGGCAATCAGCCCCAGCATTTT. Translated: CASSLGRKGNQPQHF.

The chain joins TRBV12-3 or TRBV12-4 to TRBJ2-3, with unresolved D. V was shortened by 5 bases and J by 6 bases, with 12 bases between the two germline ends. This CDR3 is 13 amino acids long. The CDR3 DNA follows: TGTGCCAGCAGTCCTATCAAGGCGGATACGCAGTATTTT. This sequence encodes CASSPIKADTQYF.

The chain has TRBV29-1 and TRBJ1-1; TRBD1 agrees at 10 bases. The CDR3 has 13 residues. Germline V gene data show CDR1 as SQVTM and CDR2 as ANQGSEA. As DNA, the CDR3 is TGCGTCACCGGGACAGGGGCCTCTCGGGAAGCTTTCTTT. This codes for CVTGTGASREAFF.

J is TRBJ1-2 and V is TRBV30; no definite D call. The germline V gene has CDR1 GTSNPN and CDR2 SVGIG (reference sequence). The length of the CDR3 is 12 residues. Trimming removed 2 bases from V and 5 bases from J, with 9 bases in between. DNA for the CDR3: TGTGCCTGGAGTAGTTCCCATTATGGCTACACCTTC. It is translated as CAWSSSHYGYTF. Full variable domain (missing parts from reference TRBV30 and TRBJ1-2): SQTIHQWPATLVQPVGSPLSLECTVEGTSNPNLYWYRQAAGRGLQLLFYSVGIGQISSEVPQNLSASRPQDRQFILSSKKLLLSDSGFYLCAWSSSHYGYTFGSGTRLTVV.

The chain couples TRBV2 to TRBJ2-1; 11 bases agree with TRBD2. The DNA end is more similar to TRBJ2-7, so the J call may be wrong. Per the germline V gene, CDR1 is SNHLY and CDR2 is FYNNEI. The CDR3 length is 14 residues. Here the CDR3 DNA reads TGTGCCAGGAGGAGTACTAGCGGGAGAAATGAGCAGTACTTC. Residues: CARRSTSGRNEQYF.

This chain connects TRBV29-1 to TRBJ1-2, with no clear D. This CDR3 comprises 17 residues. The germline CDR1 and CDR2 sequences are SQVTM and ANQGSEA. V lost 4 bases to trimming and J lost 0 bases, with 21 bases between them. In DNA, the CDR3 is TGCAGCGTTGTAGATCGGCTTAGCCTTCCTACTAACTATGGCTACACCTTC. Translating it yields CSVVDRLSLPTNYGYTF.

In DNA form, the CDR3 reads TGCGCCAGCAACGGACAGGGGATGAACACTGAAGCTTTCTTT. Protein product: CASNGQGMNTEAFF. This chain joins TRBV5-1 and TRBJ1-1; TRBD1 matches 9 bases. The CDR3 consists of 14 residues. V dropped 6 bases and J dropped 0; count of bases not matched to a gene: 3. Germline V lookup: CDR1 SGHRS, CDR2 YFSETQ.

The CDR3 DNA reads TGTGCCAGCAGTTTAGGTGGGACCGGAAATCCTTACGAGCAGTACTTC. This codes for CASSLGGTGNPYEQYF. The chain joins TRBV12-3 or TRBV12-4 to TRBJ2-7; D possibly uses TRBD1 or TRBD2 (5 bases each). The V end was cut by 1 base, the J end by 4 bases, with 17 bases between. The CDR3 has 16 residues.

V and J are TRBV6-5 and TRBJ1-2; a possible D gene is TRBD1 (5 bases). Looked up from germline, CDR1 is MNHEY and CDR2 is SVGAGI. Trimming shortened V by 2 bases and J by 1 base, and 14 bases separated the two germline ends. This CDR3 region has 16 residues. CDR3 bases: TGTGCCAGCAGTTACCGCCAGGGACCCGATAACTATGGCTACACCTTC. Residues: CASSYRQGPDNYGYTF.

The rearrangement links TRBV5-1 to TRBJ2-7; 7 nucleotides agree with TRBD1. Germline V lookup: CDR1 SGHRS, CDR2 YFSETQ. The CDR3 loop spans 14 amino acids. V lost 0 bases and J lost 3; bases outside the gene matches: 3. The CDR3 here is CASSLGGQLYEQYF. The CDR3 bases are TGCGCCAGCAGCTTGGGGGGACAGCTCTACGAGCAGTACTTC. The variable domain in full, completed from reference TRBV5-1 and TRBJ2-7, reads KAGVTQTPRYLIKTRGQQVTLSCSPISGHRSVSWYQQTPGQGLQFLFEYFSETQRNKGNFPGRFSGRQFSNSRSEMNVSTLELGDSALYLCASSLGGQLYEQYFGPGTRLTVT.

A single count supports this clonotype. This chain links TRBV2 with TRBJ1-5, with D possibly TRBD1 on 6 matching bases. The ends were cut back, 4 bases at V and 4 bases at J, with 17 bases in the middle. Per germline, CDR1 SNHLY and CDR2 FYNNEI. The CDR3 loop spans 16 amino acids. This CDR3 is CASSGGPTGANQPQHF. In nucleotides, the CDR3 is TGTGCCAGCAGTGGGGGGCCGACAGGAGCTAATCAGCCCCAGCATTTT.

This clonotype was recorded a few times. The V and J genes are TRBV6-5 and TRBJ2-7, with a possible D match to TRBD2 (7 bases). This CDR3 comprises 15 residues. V lost 6 bases to trimming and J lost 0 bases, with 15 bases between them. Germline lookup yields CDR1 MNHEY and CDR2 SVGAGI. In DNA, the CDR3 is TGTGCCAGCAGACCCGGGGGGACAAGCTCCTACGAGCAGTACTTC. It translates to CASRPGGTSSYEQYF.

This clonotype was counted between two and nine times. V usage is TRBV29-1 and J usage is TRBJ1-2; D not certain. CDR1 and CDR2 from the germline V gene are SQVTM and ANQGSEA. This CDR3 has 14 residues. Trimming pared 1 base from V and 0 bases from J, leaving 9 bases between. CDR3 sequence (DNA): TGCAGCGTTGAAGCGGCCCAGGCTAACTATGGCTACACCTTC. Its protein is CSVEAAQANYGYTF.

A few counts support this clonotype. This rearrangement joins TRBV6-4 to TRBJ1-1; TRBD1 might be the D (6 bases). V dropped 6 bases and J dropped 3 bases, with 17 bases sitting between them. This CDR3 spans 15 amino acids. The germline CDR1 and CDR2 sequences are MRHNA and SNTAGT. CDR3 protein: CASSRRGDSYTEAFF. The DNA of the CDR3 is TGTGCCAGCAGCCGTAGGGGGGACTCGTACACTGAAGCTTTCTTT.

The chain links TRBV12-3 or TRBV12-4 to TRBJ2-7; the D is unclear. The CDR3 spans 15 residues. V was clipped by 3 bases and J by 0 bases, with 12 bases between them. In DNA form, the CDR3 reads TGTGCCAGCAGTTTTGGTTCCTTAGACTCCTACGAGCAGTACTTC. It is translated as CASSFGSLDSYEQYF.

This chain links TRBV6-5 with TRBJ2-7, with 7 bases that match TRBD1. The CDR3 has 16 residues. Per the germline V gene, CDR1 is MNHEY and CDR2 is SVGAGI. V dropped 0 bases and J dropped 4; count of bases not matched to a gene: 9. CDR3 bases: TGTGCCAGCAGTTACTCGGGCTCAGGGGGTCGATACGAGCAGTACTTC. This sequence encodes CASSYSGSGGRYEQYF.

In this sample, this clonotype turned up many times. The V gene is TRBV27, the J gene TRBJ2-5; D uncertain. The length of the CDR3 is 13 residues. Germline values: CDR1 MNHEY, CDR2 SMNVEV (reference sequence). V was pared by 2 bases and J by 1 base, with 5 bases between. The CDR3 loop reads CASSLGIQETQYF. DNA of the CDR3: TGTGCCAGCAGTTTAGGGATCCAAGAGACCCAGTACTTC.

The chain couples TRBV7-9 to TRBJ2-5; D gene ambiguous. V lost 1 base, J lost 0 bases, and 9 bases lay in between. The germline gives CDR1 SEHNR, CDR2 FQNEAQ (reference sequence). The CDR3 sequence is 15 residues long. This CDR3 is CASSLERWYQETQYF. In DNA, the CDR3 is TGTGCCAGCAGCTTAGAAAGATGGTACCAAGAGACCCAGTACTTC.

This chain connects TRBV27 to TRBJ2-7, with TRBD2 matching 8 bases. Trimming cost V 0 bases and J 2 bases; bases outside gene matches: 3. CDR3 length: 15 amino acids. Germline V gives CDR1 MNHEY, CDR2 SMNVEV (reference sequence). In DNA, the CDR3 is TGTGCCAGCAGTTTATCTGCGGGAGGCCCCTACGAGCAGTACTTC. This encodes CASSLSAGGPYEQYF.